Given below is one T cell receptor (beta chain) in context. Its cognate antigen is unknown. One tube held mixed TRB-A and TRB-B primer pools for touch-down PCR. TCRdb reprocessed the multiplex PCR reads, with one entry per CDR3 protein and no DNA. The table for this sample gives around 9,700 distinct CDR3 sequences. TRB was amplified from around 250 ng of peripheral blood genomic DNA per sample. This sample stems from a study of T cell clusters in autoimmune cytopenias. Findings and limits, study-wide: Primary autoimmune cytopenia patients appeared to lack physiological T cell clusters present in healthy donors.

The CDR3 spans 15 residues. Germline loops: CDR1 MRHNA, CDR2 SNTAGT. The sample also formed part of further work on T cell repertoires in aging, cancer and after chemotherapy. As reported in that work: Healthy donor repertoires were recorded over several months to years and showed clear clonal overlap. Healthy donors lost TCR diversity with age mainly through richness, cancer patients through richness and evenness.

Material: peripheral blood. This sequence joins TRBV6-4 and TRBJ2-3. This clonotype was obtained from a human donor in good health. CDR3 sequence reads: CASSAEGSGTDTQYF.